Following are 14 T cell receptor beta chains from one sample sequenced in a study of blood T cell repertoires in COVID-19. Profiled with immunoSEQ multiplex PCR; TCRdb holds only in-frame clones, not every one. The sample has around 160,000 clones, 85% to 95% seen once. Material for sequencing was peripheral blood. All receptors come from a woman aged 60-75 years with COVID-19, enrolled during active disease.

CDR3 residues: CASSVAEGFGSTGELFF. CDR3 DNA: TGTGCCAGCAGCGTAGCGGAGGGGTTCGGGTCTACCGGGGAGCTGTTTTTT. The chain carries TRBV9 and TRBJ2-2; TRBD2 might be the D (6 bases). Trimming shortened V by 0 bases and J by 5 bases, and 17 bases separated the two germline ends. The CDR3 covers 17 residues. Looked up from germline, CDR1 is SGDLS and CDR2 is YYNGEE.

The genes are TRBV12-3 or TRBV12-4 and TRBJ2-5; a weak D match, TRBD1 (5 bases). Trimming stripped 5 bases from V and 3 bases from J, with 10 bases between. The CDR3 spans 13 residues. The CDR3 sequence: CASSQGSKETQYF. The DNA of the CDR3 is TGTGCCAGCAGTCAGGGTAGTAAAGAGACCCAGTACTTC.

The chain employs TRBV7-2 and TRBJ1-2, with 7 positions matching TRBD1. The CDR3 is made up of 13 amino acids. V trimming: 5 bases; J trimming: 8 bases; junction bases outside the gene matches: 8. Germline V CDR1 and CDR2: SGHTA, FQGNSA. In nucleotides, the CDR3 is TGTGCCAGCAGCAAAGACAGGGATGTGGGCTACACCTTC. As protein: CASSKDRDVGYTF.

The chain is built from TRBV23-1 and TRBJ2-1, with 12 nucleotides matching TRBD2. TRBV23-1 is an ORF; its function is uncertain. Trimming took 6 bases from V and 4 from J; bases not matched to a gene: 4. CDR3 length: 15 amino acids. The chain's CDR3 is CASSRTSGAYNEQFF. The CDR3 nucleotides read TGCGCCAGCAGCCGGACTAGCGGGGCATACAATGAGCAGTTCTTC.

The genes are TRBV7-9 and TRBJ1-1, with 7 bases lining up with TRBD1. Germline assignment: CDR1 SEHNR and CDR2 FQNEAQ (reference sequence). J was trimmed by 3 bases and V by 4 bases; bases with no gene match: 2. The CDR3 is 13 amino acids. The CDR3 bases are TGTGCCAGCAGCTACACAGGGGACACTGAAGCTTTCTTT. Residues: CASSYTGDTEAFF.

The CDR3 region has the DNA TGTGCCAGCGGCGACAGGGGAGCAGATACGCAGTATTTT. Its translation is CASGDRGADTQYF. J is TRBJ2-3 and V is TRBV27; 8 nucleotides line up with TRBD1. With V trimmed by 8 bases and J by 4 bases, 5 bases remained unmatched. This CDR3 has 13 residues. Germline V CDR1 and CDR2: MNHEY, SMNVEV (reference sequence).

The rearrangement joins TRBV2 to TRBJ1-4; perhaps TRBD1 as D (6 bases). V was clipped by 2 bases and J by 5 bases, with 24 bases between them. Germline CDR1 is SNHLY and CDR2 is FYNNEI. The CDR3 covers 19 residues. The CDR3 DNA sequence: TGTGCCAGCAGTGAATTTTCCCCAATGACGACAGGACAGAATGAAAAACTGTTTTTT. It encodes CASSEFSPMTTGQNEKLFF.

The V and J genes are TRBV11-2 and TRBJ2-7; D is possibly TRBD2 (7 bases). Trimming cost V 1 base and J 3 bases, with 13 bases left between them. The germline V gene has CDR1 SGHAT and CDR2 FQNNGV. CDR3 length: 15 residues. CDR3 nucleotide sequence: TGTGCCAGCAGCTTAGCGGGGGGCGTAGGCTACGAGCAGTACTTC. Translating gives CASSLAGGVGYEQYF.

The chain joins TRBV7-3 to TRBJ1-1; tentatively, D is TRBD1 (6 bases). Per the germline V gene, CDR1 is SGHTA and CDR2 is FQGTGA. Deletions cut 2 bases from V and 4 bases from J, with 11 bases between. The CDR3 spans 14 residues. This chain's CDR3 is CASSLSPGATEAFF. As DNA, the CDR3 is TGTGCCAGCAGCTTATCCCCAGGGGCCACTGAAGCTTTCTTT.

The CDR3 spells CAISESGASGGSSYNEQFF. The CDR3, as DNA: TGTGCCATCAGTGAGTCGGGAGCTAGCGGGGGAAGCTCCTACAATGAGCAGTTCTTC. The rearrangement joins TRBV10-3 to TRBJ2-1; 10 nucleotides agree with TRBD2. The CDR3 is made up of 19 amino acids. Germline CDR1 is ENHRY and CDR2 is SYGVKD. V was pared by 0 bases and J by 0 bases, with 8 bases of the junction left unmatched.

The gene calls are TRBV28 and TRBJ2-7; D perhaps matches TRBD2 (6 bases). The CDR3 runs to 13 residues. V was trimmed by 3 bases and J by 4 bases, leaving 10 bases between them. The V gene's germline CDR1 is MDHEN and CDR2 SYDVKM. The CDR3 DNA reads as TGTGCCAGCAGTTTTCTGGGGGGTTACGAGCAGTACTTC. Its translation: CASSFLGGYEQYF.

The chain couples TRBV6-2 or TRBV6-3 to TRBJ1-1; D gene unclear. Trimming took off 1 base at V and 3 bases at J, with 3 bases between the two ends. Germline CDR1 is MNHEY and CDR2 is SVGEGT. CDR3 length equals 12 residues. CDR3 sequence (DNA): TGTGCCAGCAGTTACTTAGACACTGAAGCTTTCTTT. Its translation: CASSYLDTEAFF.

The J gene is TRBJ2-2, the V gene TRBV5-1; no definite D call. V lost 0 bases and J lost 5, with 11 bases in between. This CDR3 has 15 amino acids. Germline CDR1 reads SGHRS; CDR2 reads YFSETQ. CDR3 region: CASSLGNDFTGELFF. The DNA of the CDR3 is TGCGCCAGCAGCTTGGGGAACGACTTTACCGGGGAGCTGTTTTTT.

The genes are TRBV29-1 and TRBJ1-1; D unclear. The CDR3 is 11 amino acids. V dropped 4 bases and J dropped 11 bases, with 14 bases sitting between them. Germline V gives CDR1 SQVTM, CDR2 ANQGSEA. The CDR3, as DNA: TGCAGCGTTGGGGCTTTGGGGAGGGCTTTCTTT. It is translated as CSVGALGRAFF.